This T cell receptor (beta chain) was recorded in a study of CD8 T cells in ankylosing spondylitis. Germline V gives CDR1 MNHEY, CDR2 SVGAGI. The CDR3 totals 15 residues. V shed 4 bases and J shed 4 bases, with 11 bases lying between them. This clonotype showed up many times. In TCRdb, the 5' RACE reads were re-called with MiXCR into one record per CDR3 protein. The table includes a few hundred thousand distinct CDR3 sequences, 20% to 30% detected once. Sequencing was done on a sample of blood, either unsorted or a sorted T cell fraction (not recorded which). The receptor was isolated from a male donor with ankylosing spondylitis or in good health (not recorded which). The V call is TRBV6-5, the J call TRBJ2-6; weak D call: TRBD2 (5 bases). For the CDR3, the DNA is TGTGCCAGCAGTTCCGAGGGCTCAGGGGCCAACGTCCTGACTTTC. It encodes CASSSEGSGANVLTF.